Presented here are 8 T cell receptor beta chains from one specimen sequenced in a study of blood T cell repertoires in COVID-19. Measured with immunoSEQ multiplex PCR; TCRdb has only the in-frame clones, and not every one. Here the sample spans some 200,000 clones, 80% to 95% being singletons. Sequences were obtained from peripheral blood. These receptors were collected from a man in his fifties or sixties with acute or convalescent COVID-19.

The chain is built from TRBV29-1 and TRBJ2-5, with D perhaps matching TRBD2 (6 bases). CDR1 and CDR2 from the germline V gene are SQVTM and ANQGSEA. The CDR3 is made up of 15 amino acids. The germline V and J ends were trimmed by 4 bases and 5 bases, with 20 bases remaining between them. CDR3 bases: TGCAGCGTTGTCCATGGCGGGGTGACCCAGGAGACCCAGTACTTC. This encodes CSVVHGGVTQETQYF.

V and J are TRBV2 and TRBJ2-6; D remains unclear. The germline gives CDR1 SNHLY, CDR2 FYNNEI. This CDR3 region has 16 residues. The V end lost 2 bases, the J end lost 0 bases, and 8 bases lay between the germline ends. The CDR3 DNA sequence: TGTGCCAGCAGTGAATATCTGAGCTCTGGGGCCAACGTCCTGACTTTC. Its protein product is CASSEYLSSGANVLTF. Complete variable domain (other parts from reference TRBV2 and TRBJ2-6): EPEVTQTPSHQVTQMGQEVILRCVPISNHLYFYWYRQILGQKVEFLVSFYNNEISEKSEIFDDQFSVERPDGSNFTLKIRSTKLEDSAMYFCASSEYLSSGANVLTFGAGSRLTVL.

V is TRBV13 and J is TRBJ2-3, with D perhaps matching TRBD1 (6 bases). The ends were cut back, 10 bases at V and 3 bases at J, with 17 bases in the middle. The germline V gene has CDR1 PRHDT and CDR2 FYEKMQ (reference sequence). CDR3 size: 14 residues. CDR3 in DNA: TGTGCCAACAGTTCGGACAGTAGAACAGATACGCAGTATTTT. Its translation: CANSSDSRTDTQYF.

This sequence joins TRBV5-4 and TRBJ1-2; D is ambiguous. The CDR3 runs to 13 residues. With 0 bases removed from V and 7 bases from J, the gap between germline ends came to 10 bases. The germline CDR1 and CDR2 sequences are SGHNT and YYREEE (reference sequence). CDR3: CASSLAARSGYTF. CDR3 DNA sequence: TGTGCCAGCAGCTTGGCCGCCAGGTCTGGCTACACCTTC.

Details on this clone: The conserved closing phenylalanine or tryptophan is absent in this CDR3, likely reflecting a read error. No DNA is shown, since the ends of the CDR3 on it are uncertain; the CDR3 is the one TCRdb lists. The rearrangement joins TRBV21-1 to TRBJ1-4. TRBV21-1 is a known pseudogene. The CDR3 is 8 amino acids in total, end residues counted. CDR3 sequence: CATLTNQL.

V is TRBV28 and J is TRBJ1-5; the D is unclear. Germline-derived CDR1 and CDR2 are MDHEN and SYDVKM. This CDR3 comprises 12 residues. Trimming took off 6 bases at V and 6 bases at J, with 9 bases between the two ends. The DNA for the CDR3 is TGTGCCAGCAGCTTTTTACTTCAGCCCCAGCATTTT. It specifies CASSFLLQPQHF.

In its sample, this clone was seen once. The chain has TRBV7-2 and TRBJ2-7; 10 bases are a match to TRBD2. This CDR3 has 17 amino acids. Trimming cost V 6 bases and J 0 bases; bases outside gene matches: 11. Germline V CDR1 and CDR2: SGHTA, FQGNSA. The CDR3 DNA reads as TGTGCCAGCAGGCGGACTAGCGGAACAACCCTCTCCTACGAGCAGTACTTC. Translating gives CASRRTSGTTLSYEQYF.

J is TRBJ2-2 and V is TRBV6-2 or TRBV6-3; the match to TRBD2 covers 9 bases. CDR3 size: 18 residues. The V gene end was trimmed by 4 bases and the J gene end by 0 bases; junction bases not matched to a gene: 9. Germline values: CDR1 MNHEY, CDR2 SVGEGT. This CDR3 reads CASSSALAGLANTGELFF. The CDR3 DNA is TGTGCCAGCAGTTCCGCTCTAGCGGGGTTAGCGAACACCGGGGAGCTGTTTTTT.